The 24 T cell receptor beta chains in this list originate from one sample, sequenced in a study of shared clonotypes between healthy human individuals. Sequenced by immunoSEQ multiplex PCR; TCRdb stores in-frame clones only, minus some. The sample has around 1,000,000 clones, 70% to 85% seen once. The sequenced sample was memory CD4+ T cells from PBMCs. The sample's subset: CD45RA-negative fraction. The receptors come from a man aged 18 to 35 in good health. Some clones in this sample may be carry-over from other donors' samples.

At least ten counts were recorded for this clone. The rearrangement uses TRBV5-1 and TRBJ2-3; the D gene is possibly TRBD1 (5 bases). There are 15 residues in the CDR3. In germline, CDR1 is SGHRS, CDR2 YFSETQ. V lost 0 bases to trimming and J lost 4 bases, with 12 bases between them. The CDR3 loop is CASSLGLGVADTQYF. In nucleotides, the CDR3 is TGCGCCAGCAGCTTGGGGTTAGGGGTTGCAGATACGCAGTATTTT.

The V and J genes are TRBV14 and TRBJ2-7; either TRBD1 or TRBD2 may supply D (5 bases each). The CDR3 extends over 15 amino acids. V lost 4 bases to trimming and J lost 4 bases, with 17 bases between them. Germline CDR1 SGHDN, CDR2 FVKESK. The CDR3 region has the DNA TGTGCCAGCAGCCTGGGGCGGGCTAGCATATACGAGCAGTACTTC. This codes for CASSLGRASIYEQYF.

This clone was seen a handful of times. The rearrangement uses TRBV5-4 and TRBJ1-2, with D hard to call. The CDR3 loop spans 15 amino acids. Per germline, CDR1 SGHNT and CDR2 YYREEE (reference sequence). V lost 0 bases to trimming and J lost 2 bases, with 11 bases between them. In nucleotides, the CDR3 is TGTGCCAGCAGCTTGGATGTATCCGTGAACTATGGCTACACCTTC. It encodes CASSLDVSVNYGYTF. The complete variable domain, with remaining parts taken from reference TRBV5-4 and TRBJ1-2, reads ETGVTQSPTHLIKTRGQQVTLRCSSQSGHNTVSWYQQALGQGPQFIFQYYREEENGRGNFPPRFSGLQFPNYSSELNVNALELDDSALYLCASSLDVSVNYGYTFGSGTRLTVV.

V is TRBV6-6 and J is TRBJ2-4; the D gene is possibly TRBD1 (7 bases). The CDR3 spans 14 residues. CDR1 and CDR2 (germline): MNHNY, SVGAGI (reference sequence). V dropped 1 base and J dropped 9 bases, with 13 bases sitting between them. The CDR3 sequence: CASSYFQGGGIQYF. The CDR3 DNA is TGTGCCAGCAGTTACTTCCAGGGGGGCGGCATTCAGTACTTC.

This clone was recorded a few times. CDR3 amino acids: CASSQPQGGIDNEQFF. The CDR3 nucleotides read TGTGCCAGCAGCCAACCCCAGGGGGGGATAGACAATGAGCAGTTCTTC. The chain uses TRBV4-2 and TRBJ2-1; tentatively, D is TRBD1 or TRBD2 (7 bases each). The CDR3 is 16 amino acids. CDR1 and CDR2 from the germline V gene are LGHNA and YNFKEQ. Trimming took off 2 bases at V and 5 bases at J, with 16 bases between the two ends.

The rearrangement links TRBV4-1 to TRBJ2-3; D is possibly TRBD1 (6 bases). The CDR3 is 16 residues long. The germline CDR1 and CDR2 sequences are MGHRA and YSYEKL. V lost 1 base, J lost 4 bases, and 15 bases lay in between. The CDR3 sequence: CASSQGGRGLSDTQYF. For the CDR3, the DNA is TGCGCCAGCAGCCAAGGGGGCAGGGGATTATCAGATACGCAGTATTTT.

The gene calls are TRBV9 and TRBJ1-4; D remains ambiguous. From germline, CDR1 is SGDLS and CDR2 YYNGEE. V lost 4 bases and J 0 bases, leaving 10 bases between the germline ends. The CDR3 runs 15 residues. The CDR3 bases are TGTGCCAGCAGCCCCCGGATCTCAACTAATGAAAAACTGTTTTTT. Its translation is CASSPRISTNEKLFF.

This CDR3 is CATSWRQGLSGNQPQHF. The CDR3 region has the DNA TGTGCCACCAGCTGGAGACAGGGTCTAAGTGGGAATCAGCCCCAGCATTTT. V is TRBV15 and J is TRBJ1-5; 7 positions agree with TRBD1. Trimming removed 5 bases from V and 4 bases from J; junction bases left unmatched: 14. Germline CDR1 LNHNV, CDR2 YYDKDF (reference sequence). The CDR3 totals 17 residues. Full variable domain (missing parts from reference TRBV15 and TRBJ1-5): DAMVIQNPRYQVTQFGKPVTLSCSQTLNHNVMYWYQQKSSQAPKLLFHYYDKDFNNEADTPDNFQSRRPNTSFCFLDIRSPGLGDTAMYLCATSWRQGLSGNQPQHFGDGTRLSIL.

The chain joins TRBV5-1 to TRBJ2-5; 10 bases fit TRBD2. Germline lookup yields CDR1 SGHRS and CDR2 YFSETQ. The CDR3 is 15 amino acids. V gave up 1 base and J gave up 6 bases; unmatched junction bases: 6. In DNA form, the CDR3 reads TGCGCCAGCAGCTTGACTACTAGCGGGATAAAGACCCAGTACTTC. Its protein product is CASSLTTSGIKTQYF.

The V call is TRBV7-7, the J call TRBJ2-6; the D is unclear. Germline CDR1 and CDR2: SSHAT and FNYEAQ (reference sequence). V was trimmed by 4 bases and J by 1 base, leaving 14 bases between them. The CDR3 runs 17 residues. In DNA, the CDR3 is TGTGCCAGCAGCTCCGGATTTTTGGGATCTGGGGCCAACGTCCTGACTTTC. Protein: CASSSGFLGSGANVLTF. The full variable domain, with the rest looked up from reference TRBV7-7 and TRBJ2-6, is GAGVSQSPRYKVTKRGQDVTLRCDPISSHATLYWYQQALGQGPEFLTYFNYEAQPDKSGLPSDRFSAERPEGSISTLTIQRTEQRDSAMYRCASSSGFLGSGANVLTFGAGSRLTVL.

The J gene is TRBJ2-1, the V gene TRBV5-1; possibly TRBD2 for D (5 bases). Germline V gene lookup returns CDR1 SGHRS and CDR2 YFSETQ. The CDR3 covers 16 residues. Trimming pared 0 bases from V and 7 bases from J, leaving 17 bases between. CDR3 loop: CASSLVSGGWSNEQFF. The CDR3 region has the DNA TGCGCCAGCAGCTTGGTCAGCGGCGGATGGTCGAATGAGCAGTTCTTC. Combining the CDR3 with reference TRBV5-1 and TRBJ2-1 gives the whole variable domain KAGVTQTPRYLIKTRGQQVTLSCSPISGHRSVSWYQQTPGQGLQFLFEYFSETQRNKGNFPGRFSGRQFSNSRSEMNVSTLELGDSALYLCASSLVSGGWSNEQFFGPGTRLTVL.

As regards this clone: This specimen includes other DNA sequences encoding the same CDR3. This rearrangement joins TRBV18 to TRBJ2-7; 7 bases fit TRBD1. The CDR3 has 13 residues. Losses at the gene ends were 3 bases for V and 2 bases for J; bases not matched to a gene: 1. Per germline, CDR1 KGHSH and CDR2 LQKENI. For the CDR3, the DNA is TGTGCCAGCTCACCGGGACAGCCCTACGAGCAGTACTTC. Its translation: CASSPGQPYEQYF.

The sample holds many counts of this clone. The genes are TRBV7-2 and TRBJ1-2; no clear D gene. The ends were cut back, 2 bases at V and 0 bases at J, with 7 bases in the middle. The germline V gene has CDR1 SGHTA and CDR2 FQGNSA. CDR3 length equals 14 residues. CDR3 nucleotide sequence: TGTGCCAGCAGCTTAAACAGAGCTAACTATGGCTACACCTTC. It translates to CASSLNRANYGYTF.

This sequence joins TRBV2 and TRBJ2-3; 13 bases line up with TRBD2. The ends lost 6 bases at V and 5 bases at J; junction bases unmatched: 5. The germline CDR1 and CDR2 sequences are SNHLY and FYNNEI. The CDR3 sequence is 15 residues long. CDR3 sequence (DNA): TGTGCCAGCAGACGGACTAGCGGGAGCGTAGATACGCAGTATTTT. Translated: CASRRTSGSVDTQYF.

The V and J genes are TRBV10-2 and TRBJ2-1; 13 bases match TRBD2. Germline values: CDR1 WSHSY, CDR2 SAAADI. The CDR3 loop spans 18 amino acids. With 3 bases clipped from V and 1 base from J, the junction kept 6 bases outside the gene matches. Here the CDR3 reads CASSDGLAGASSYNEQFF. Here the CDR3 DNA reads TGCGCCAGCAGTGACGGACTAGCGGGAGCCTCATCCTACAATGAGCAGTTCTTC.

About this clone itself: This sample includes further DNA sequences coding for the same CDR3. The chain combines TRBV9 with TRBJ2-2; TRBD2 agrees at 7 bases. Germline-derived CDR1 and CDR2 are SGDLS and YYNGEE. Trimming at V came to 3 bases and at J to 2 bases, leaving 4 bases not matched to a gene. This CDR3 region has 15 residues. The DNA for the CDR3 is TGTGCCAGCAGCGGAAGACTAGCCAACACCGGGGAGCTGTTTTTT. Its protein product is CASSGRLANTGELFF.

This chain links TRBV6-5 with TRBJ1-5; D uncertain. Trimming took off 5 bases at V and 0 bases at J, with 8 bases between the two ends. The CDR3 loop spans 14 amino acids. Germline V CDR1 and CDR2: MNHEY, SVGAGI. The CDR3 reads CASSQSNSNQPQHF. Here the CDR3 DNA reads TGTGCCAGCAGTCAGAGTAATAGCAATCAGCCCCAGCATTTT.

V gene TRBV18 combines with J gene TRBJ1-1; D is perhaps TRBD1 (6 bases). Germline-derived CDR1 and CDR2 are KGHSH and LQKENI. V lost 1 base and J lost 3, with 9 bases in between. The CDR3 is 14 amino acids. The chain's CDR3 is CASSPLSGDTEAFF. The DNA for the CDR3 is TGTGCCAGCTCACCACTCTCAGGGGACACTGAAGCTTTCTTT.

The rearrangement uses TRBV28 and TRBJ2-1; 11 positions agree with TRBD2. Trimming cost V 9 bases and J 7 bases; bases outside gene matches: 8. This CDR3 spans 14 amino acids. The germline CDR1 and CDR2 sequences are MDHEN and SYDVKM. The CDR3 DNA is TGTGCCAGTGGCACTAGCGGGAGTTGGAATGAGCAGTTCTTC. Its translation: CASGTSGSWNEQFF.

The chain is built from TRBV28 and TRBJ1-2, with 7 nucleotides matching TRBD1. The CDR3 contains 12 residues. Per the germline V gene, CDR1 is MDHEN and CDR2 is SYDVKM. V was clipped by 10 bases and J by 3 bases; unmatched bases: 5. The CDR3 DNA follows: TGTGCCACTCTCGGGACAGACTATGGCTACACCTTC. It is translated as CATLGTDYGYTF.

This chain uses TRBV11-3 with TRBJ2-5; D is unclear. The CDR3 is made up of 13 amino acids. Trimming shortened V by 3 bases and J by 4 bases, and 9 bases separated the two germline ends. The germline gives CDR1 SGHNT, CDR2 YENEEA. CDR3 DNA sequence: TGTGCCAGCAGCTTTAACCGAGGAGAGACCCAGTACTTC. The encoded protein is CASSFNRGETQYF. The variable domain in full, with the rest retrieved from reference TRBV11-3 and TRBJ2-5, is EAGVVQSPRYKIIEKKQPVAFWCNPISGHNTLYWYLQNLGQGPELLIRYENEEAVDDSQLPKDRFSAERLKGVDSTLKIQPAELGDSAVYLCASSFNRGETQYFGPGTRLLVL.

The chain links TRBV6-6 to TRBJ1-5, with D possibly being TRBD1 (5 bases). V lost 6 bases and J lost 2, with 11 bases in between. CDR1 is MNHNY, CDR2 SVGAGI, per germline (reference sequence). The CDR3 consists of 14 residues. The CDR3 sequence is CASRRRGGNQPQHF. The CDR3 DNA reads TGTGCCAGCAGGCGGAGGGGTGGCAATCAGCCCCAGCATTTT.

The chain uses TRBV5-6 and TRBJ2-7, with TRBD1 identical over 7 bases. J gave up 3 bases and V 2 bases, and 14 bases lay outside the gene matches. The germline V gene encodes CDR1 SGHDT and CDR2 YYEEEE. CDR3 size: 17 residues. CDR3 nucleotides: TGTGCCAGCAGCTTCCGGGTTACCGGGACAGTAGACTACGAGCAGTACTTC. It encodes CASSFRVTGTVDYEQYF.

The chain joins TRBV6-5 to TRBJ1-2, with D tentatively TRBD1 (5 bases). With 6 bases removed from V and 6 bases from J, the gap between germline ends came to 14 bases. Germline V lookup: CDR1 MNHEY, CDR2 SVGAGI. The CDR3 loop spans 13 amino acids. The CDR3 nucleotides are TGTGCCAGCAGCCCCAGGGAAGGCCATGGCTACACCTTC. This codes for CASSPREGHGYTF.